The 6 T cell receptor beta chains below were found in one sample sequenced in a study of OX40 agonist ivuxolimab in advanced cancers. Libraries were built with the immunoSEQ multiplex PCR assay. As stored in TCRdb, this immuneACCESS dataset retains in-frame rearrangements with V and J assigned. A fraction of the clones does not appear; measured against another copy, unresolved V genes explain less than half of the discrepancy, and the remainder lacks a known reason. This sample comprises fewer than 85,000 clones, 86% of them detected only once. The top ten constitute about 0.7% of the sample. The starting material was CD4+ or CD8+ T cells sorted from blood, obtained in a trial of the OX40 agonist ivuxolimab. The source of these receptors is an adult with an advanced solid tumor such as melanoma, head and neck, liver or kidney cancer.

This clone was observed a handful of times. This chain joins TRBV4-3 and TRBJ2-3, with unresolved D. The V end was cut by 0 bases, the J end by 2 bases, with 24 bases between. The CDR3 length is 20 residues. Germline CDR1 LGHNA, CDR2 YSLEER. CDR3 DNA: TGCGCCAGCAGCCAAGAGTTTGGTTCCGGGTTCGGCACCTACACAGATACGCAGTATTTT. It codes for CASSQEFGSGFGTYTDTQYF.

The J gene is TRBJ1-2, the V gene TRBV19, with D perhaps matching TRBD1 (5 bases). The CDR3 spans 15 residues. In germline, CDR1 is LNHDA, CDR2 SQIVND (reference sequence). The V end lost 5 bases, the J end lost 2 bases, and 15 bases lay between the germline ends. The CDR3 here is CASSVPGTGNYGYTF. DNA of the CDR3: TGTGCCAGTAGTGTCCCAGGGACCGGCAACTATGGCTACACCTTC.

The J gene is TRBJ2-2, the V gene TRBV19; a possible D gene is TRBD1 (8 bases). With 7 bases removed from V and 4 bases from J, the gap between germline ends came to 16 bases. This CDR3 has 15 residues. CDR1 and CDR2 (germline): LNHDA, SQIVND (reference sequence). CDR3 coding DNA: TGTGCCAGTAACCACAGGGGGGGGTTCACCGGGGAGCTGTTTTTT. This translates into CASNHRGGFTGELFF.

This clone was detected only a few times. The chain is built from TRBV30 and TRBJ2-7; D is possibly TRBD1 or TRBD2 (5 bases each). V was shortened by 7 bases and J by 3 bases, with 16 bases between the two germline ends. The CDR3 contains 13 residues. CDR1 is GTSNPN and CDR2 is SVGIG in the germline V gene (reference sequence). The CDR3 sequence is CASRDRRVYEQYF. DNA for the CDR3: TGTGCCTCCCGGGACCGAAGGGTCTACGAGCAGTACTTC.

Here the CDR3 reads CASSLGQNTGELFF. The DNA of the CDR3 is TGTGCCAGCAGCTTAGGACAAAACACCGGGGAGCTGTTTTTT. The genes are TRBV11-3 and TRBJ2-2; D unresolved. CDR3 length: 14 residues. The V end lost 1 base, the J end lost 2 bases, and 5 bases lay between the germline ends. Germline CDR1 reads SGHNT; CDR2 reads YENEEA. The full variable domain, completed using reference TRBV11-3 and TRBJ2-2, is EAGVVQSPRYKIIEKKQPVAFWCNPISGHNTLYWYLQNLGQGPELLIRYENEEAVDDSQLPKDRFSAERLKGVDSTLKIQPAELGDSAVYLCASSLGQNTGELFFGEGSRLTVL.

The V call is TRBV5-1, the J call TRBJ1-1; TRBD1 matches 10 bases. After removal of 4 bases from V and 2 bases from J, the junction contained 8 bases not matched to a gene. The germline gives CDR1 SGHRS, CDR2 YFSETQ. CDR3 length: 16 residues. CDR3 DNA: TGCGCCAGCAGCCGGACAGGGGGTACGGGAAACACTGAAGCTTTCTTT. It codes for CASSRTGGTGNTEAFF.